The T cell receptor beta chain described here comes from a study of chemoradiotherapy in HPV16-positive cancers. Study background: Functional T-cell assays on a couple of HPV16-positive patients' cells defined candidate HPV-specific clones and common TCR motifs.

Repertoires were sampled repeatedly during chemoradiotherapy. Study findings and constraints: In HPV16-positive patients, HPV-responsive T-cell expansion tracked better recurrence-free survival. Candidate HPV-specific clones and E7-related TCR motifs grew in tumor during treatment.

This clone was counted once. Its antigen remains unidentified. Method: immunoSEQ multiplex PCR; TCRdb's copy keeps in-frame clones and lacks some. Of almost 2,500 clones in the sample, approximately 82% were seen once. From germline, CDR1 is GTSNPN and CDR2 SVGIG (reference sequence). The CDR3 length is 15 residues. Trimming took 2 bases from V and 3 from J; bases not matched to a gene: 9. This receptor was taken from a human donor with HPV-associated anogenital cancer. The sample in question was tumor tissue, obtained from a patient who underwent chemoradiotherapy. The rearrangement links TRBV30 to TRBJ2-7; 8 nucleotides line up with TRBD2. The CDR3 DNA sequence: TGTGCCTGGAGTCACCCGGGACTAGGGGGCTACGAGCAGTACTTC. It yields the protein CAWSHPGLGGYEQYF.